The T cell receptor beta chain under discussion was sequenced for a study of T cell repertoires in cytomegalovirus infection. Study context: Shared public TCR beta signatures pointed to both CMV infection and a matching HLA type.

MiXCR, applied by TCRdb to the reads, yields one record per CDR3 protein. The table has 150,000 to 200,000 distinct CDR3 sequences, about an eighth seen once; the top ten hold more than 20%. Study results and limitations: Based on cumulative public TCR beta family frequency, carriers of CMV plus the relevant HLA were identified. Ex vivo responses were dominated by HLA-C-restricted CMV-specific TCR beta clonotypes.

This CDR3 spans 15 amino acids. The germline gives CDR1 MDHEN, CDR2 SYDVKM. The V end lost 4 bases, the J end lost 0 bases, and 10 bases lay between the germline ends. A note on this clonotype: What it recognizes is unknown.

The chain recombines TRBV28 with TRBJ1-5, with D uncertain. This clonotype was sampled from a human donor in good health (CMV status not recorded). Some clones in this sample may be carry-over from other donors' samples. Sequenced: PBMCs. Here the CDR3 DNA reads TGTGCCAGCAGTTCCGGCGGGTATAGCAATCAGCCCCAGCATTTT. Encoded protein: CASSSGGYSNQPQHF. The full variable domain, in which reference TRBV28 and TRBJ1-5 provide the parts outside the CDR3, is DVKVTQSSRYLVKRTGEKVFLECVQDMDHENMFWYRQDPGLGLRLIYFSYDVKMKEKGDIPEGYSVSREKKERFSLILESASTNQTSMYLCASSSGGYSNQPQHFGDGTRLSIL.